These T cell receptor beta chains were read from a single sample in a study of shared clonotypes between healthy human individuals. Sequenced by immunoSEQ multiplex PCR; TCRdb stores in-frame clones only, minus some. Of some 2.1 million clones in the sample, about 95% are singletons; the top ten hold 0.9% to 1.3%. Sequenced sample: naive CD8+ T cells sorted from blood. The receptors were gathered from a young man in good health. CDR3s include the opening cysteine and the closing phenylalanine or tryptophan. The order of the fields is D gene, J gene, clone size, V gene, CDR3 DNA, CDR3 protein. The D gene is left open where the match is weak. A row's size may be missing; if present it is once, few, many or a size class.

. TRBJ2-2 . TRBV2 TGTGCCAGCAGTGAACCAGGGAACGCCGGGGAGCTGTTTTTT CASSEPGNAGELFF
TRBD1 TRBJ2-2 . TRBV5-6 TGTGCCAGCAGCTTGGGCCCCGGTATGCGACAGGGACGGTTCGGGGAGCTGTTTTTT CASSLGPGMRQGRFGELFF
TRBD1 TRBJ2-5 . TRBV4-1 TGCGCCAGCAGCCATAGGGACAGGGGGCAAGAGACCCAGTACTTC CASSHRDRGQETQYF
. TRBJ2-3 . TRBV27 TGTGCCAGCAGTTTAAGAGGGGCGAGCACAGATACGCAGTATTTT CASSLRGASTDTQYF
TRBD1 TRBJ1-2 . TRBV28 TGTGCCAGCAGTTTAAGGGGGGACAGAGTCTATGGCTACACCTTC CASSLRGDRVYGYTF
. TRBJ2-3 . TRBV6-6 TGTGCCGTCTCGGCAGAGGATACGCAGTATTTT CAVSAEDTQYF
. TRBJ1-2 once TRBV9 TGTGCCAGCAGCGTAGGGCGGGGGAGTGGCTATGGCTACACCTTC CASSVGRGSGYGYTF
. TRBJ1-6 . TRBV27 TGTGCCAGCAGTTTATCTCCGGGATATAATTCACCCCTCCACTTT CASSLSPGYNSPLHF
. TRBJ2-3 . TRBV10-3 TGTGCCATCAGTGAGGGACTCCATACGCAGTATTTT CAISEGLHTQYF
TRBD2 TRBJ2-3 . TRBV7-9 TGTGCCAGCAGCTTTCCTAGCGGGCCATCGGATACGCAGTATTTT CASSFPSGPSDTQYF
. TRBJ1-1 . TRBV11-2 TGTGCCAGCAGCCCCGTCCGGCCCACTGAAGCTTTCTTT CASSPVRPTEAFF
. TRBJ2-7 . TRBV2 TGTGCCAGCAGTGAAGGTCGTGCGGTGGAGTACGAGCAGTACTTC CASSEGRAVEYEQYF
. TRBJ2-7 . TRBV5-4 TGTGCCAGCAGCCCCCGGGTAACCGACGAGCAGTACTTC CASSPRVTDEQYF
. TRBJ1-1 . TRBV13 TGTGCCAGCAGTCAACAGGGTTTAAGGATGAACACTGAAGCTTTCTTT CASSQQGLRMNTEAFF
TRBD1 TRBJ2-5 . TRBV7-9 TGTGCCAGCAGCTCCTCAGACAGGGGGGACTGGGAGACCCAGTACTTC CASSSSDRGDWETQYF
. TRBJ2-5 . TRBV20-1 TGCAGTGCTAGAAATCAAGAGACCCAGTACTTC CSARNQETQYF